This T cell receptor (beta chain) was captured in a study of control samples from healthy donors and cancer patients. The V gene's germline CDR1 is SSHAT and CDR2 FNYEAQ (reference sequence). This CDR3 contains 15 residues. Profiling relied on immunoSEQ multiplex PCR, and the TCRdb table lists in-frame clones only, not all of them. Of 84,000 or so clones in the sample, 80% to 90% were seen once. Comments on this clone: The junction shows a germline mismatch at one end, possibly a read error.

Sequencing used PBMCs. The chain couples TRBV7-7 to TRBJ2-2; possibly TRBD2 for D (5 bases). This clonotype originated in a man in his fifties or sixties with head and neck cancer. The CDR3 here is CASSLAMGNTGELFF. CDR3 DNA: TGTGCTAGCAGCTTAGCGATGGGAAACACCGGGGAGCTGTTTTTT.